Listed here are 7 T cell receptor beta chains from one sample, sequenced in a study of pediatric ulcerative colitis. Using immunoSEQ multiplex PCR, the repertoire was profiled, and TCRdb retains in-frame clones only, with some absent. The top ten clones hold less than 30% of a sample with about 36,000 clones, 70% to 90% of them seen once. The specimen sequenced was blood. The receptors were sampled from a girl aged 5-17 years with moderate ulcerative colitis.

The chain is built from TRBV29-1 and TRBJ2-5; D is undetermined. Trimming removed 3 bases at V and 1 base at J, with 15 bases between. The CDR3 sequence is 15 residues long. Germline CDR1 reads SQVTM; CDR2 reads ANQGSEA. The CDR3 here is CSVDSLQQRQETQYF. Written as DNA, the CDR3 is TGCAGCGTTGATTCCCTGCAGCAACGCCAAGAGACCCAGTACTTC.

The chain joins TRBV5-1 to TRBJ1-1; D is possibly TRBD1 (5 bases). V shed 0 bases and J shed 2 bases, with 14 bases lying between them. The CDR3 sequence is 16 residues long. Germline V CDR1 and CDR2: SGHRS, YFSETQ. CDR3 loop: CASSLGPSRDNTEAFF. CDR3 nucleotides: TGCGCCAGCAGCTTGGGCCCATCCCGGGACAACACTGAAGCTTTCTTT.

This clone was seen only a few times. The chain couples TRBV7-6 to TRBJ2-7; D gene uncertain. V lost 4 bases to trimming and J lost 1 base, with 8 bases between them. Germline loops: CDR1 SGHVS, CDR2 FNYEAQ. The CDR3 totals 13 residues. The CDR3 loop reads CASSSGLSYEQYF. The CDR3 bases are TGTGCCAGCAGCTCGGGCCTATCCTACGAGCAGTACTTC.

The chain is built from TRBV7-2 and TRBJ2-7; D is uncertain. Trimming left V 1 base short and J 6 bases short, with 7 bases between. Germline V lookup: CDR1 SGHTA, CDR2 FQGNSA. The CDR3 extends over 12 amino acids. CDR3 in amino acids: CASSLGEVEQYF. Written as DNA, the CDR3 is TGTGCCAGCAGCTTAGGTGAGGTCGAGCAGTACTTC.

The gene calls are TRBV7-6 and TRBJ1-1, with 8 positions matching TRBD1. Germline assignment: CDR1 SGHVS and CDR2 FNYEAQ. The CDR3 extends over 15 amino acids. V lost 4 bases, J lost 4 bases, and 8 bases stayed unmatched. This CDR3 is CASSSRTGWGTEAFF. DNA for the CDR3: TGTGCCAGCAGCTCCCGGACAGGGTGGGGCACTGAAGCTTTCTTT.

This chain joins TRBV25-1 and TRBJ2-7; the match to TRBD1 covers 10 bases. Trimming at V came to 3 bases and at J to 3 bases, leaving 8 bases not matched to a gene. This CDR3 region has 16 residues. Looked up from germline, CDR1 is MGHDK and CDR2 is SYGVNS. DNA of the CDR3: TGTGCCAGCAGTGACTTAACCGGGACAGGGGACTACGAGCAGTACTTC. Its translation: CASSDLTGTGDYEQYF.

CDR3 in amino acids: CASIMLQAGMSGETQYF. CDR3 DNA sequence: TGTGCCAGCATAATGTTGCAGGCGGGGATGAGTGGAGAGACCCAGTACTTC. The chain joins TRBV2 to TRBJ2-5; possibly TRBD2 for D (6 bases). The CDR3 has 17 residues. V lost 7 bases and J lost 4, with 25 bases in between. The germline gives CDR1 SNHLY, CDR2 FYNNEI.